The 28 T cell receptor beta chains in this list originate from one sample, sequenced in a study of identical twins. TCRdb reprocessed the 5' RACE reads via MiXCR and lists one record per CDR3 protein. This table has a few hundred thousand distinct CDR3 sequences, about 10% appearing once. Sequencing was done on a sample of naive T cells sorted from blood. The receptor set was obtained from a woman between 50 and 59 years old in good health.

The table lists this clonotype with a few counts. This rearrangement joins TRBV10-3 to TRBJ2-3; 8 nucleotides align to TRBD1. CDR3 length equals 12 residues. Per the germline V gene, CDR1 is ENHRY and CDR2 is SYGVKD. Trimming took 11 bases from V and 4 from J; bases not matched to a gene: 5. The CDR3 nucleotides read TGTGCCTCAAGACAGGGGTCAGATACGCAGTATTTT. As protein: CASRQGSDTQYF.

This chain joins TRBV20-1 and TRBJ2-3; 9 positions match TRBD2. From germline, CDR1 is DFQATT and CDR2 SNEGSKA (reference sequence). The CDR3 spans 16 residues. J lost 5 bases, V lost 5 bases, and 14 bases had no gene match. The CDR3 is CSAWGPLAGLVDTQYF. The CDR3 coding sequence is TGCAGTGCTTGGGGACCTCTAGCGGGATTGGTAGATACGCAGTATTTT.

Ten or more counts support this clonotype. The chain is built from TRBV10-3 and TRBJ1-2; 12 bases match TRBD1. The CDR3 contains 17 residues. Looked up from germline, CDR1 is ENHRY and CDR2 is SYGVKD. J gave up 3 bases and V 5 bases, and 10 bases lay outside the gene matches. The CDR3 nucleotides read TGTGCCATCAGTTACCGGGACAGGGGGCTAATAGACTATGGCTACACCTTC. Translating gives CAISYRDRGLIDYGYTF.

The V call is TRBV6-5, the J call TRBJ2-5; TRBD2 matches 11 bases. CDR1 is MNHEY and CDR2 is SVGAGI in the germline V gene. The trim removed 5 bases at V and 5 bases at J, leaving 4 bases unmatched. CDR3 length equals 14 residues. This CDR3 reads CASSKLAGDETQYF. DNA of the CDR3: TGTGCCAGCAGTAAACTAGCGGGAGATGAGACCCAGTACTTC.

Ten or more counts support this clonotype. This chain links TRBV20-1 with TRBJ2-5; 13 nucleotides line up with TRBD2. CDR3 length: 16 residues. Looked up from germline, CDR1 is DFQATT and CDR2 is SNEGSKA (reference sequence). With 5 bases clipped from V and 1 base from J, the junction kept 7 bases outside the gene matches. Here the CDR3 reads CSAQGLAGKTQETQYF. The CDR3 coding sequence is TGCAGTGCTCAGGGACTAGCGGGAAAGACCCAAGAGACCCAGTACTTC.

The rearrangement joins TRBV7-8 to TRBJ2-6, with D tentatively TRBD2 (5 bases). This CDR3 spans 14 amino acids. V lost 7 bases and J 1 base, leaving 8 bases between the germline ends. Germline V CDR1 and CDR2: SGHVS, FQNEAQ. CDR3 DNA: TGTGCCAGCACCAGGACTTCTGGGGCCAACGTCCTGACTTTC. This translates into CASTRTSGANVLTF.

This chain uses TRBV29-1 with TRBJ2-1; 7 bases line up with TRBD1. There are 13 residues in the CDR3. CDR1 and CDR2 (germline): SQVTM, ANQGSEA. Germline trimming cut 6 bases from V and 7 bases from J; bases unmatched to any gene: 9. The CDR3 is CSVRGLTGNEQFF. The DNA for the CDR3 is TGCAGCGTAAGGGGGCTCACGGGGAATGAGCAGTTCTTC.

This chain connects TRBV7-9 to TRBJ1-1; D remains ambiguous. The CDR3 is 13 amino acids. Germline CDR1 is SEHNR and CDR2 is FQNEAQ (reference sequence). V was shortened by 5 bases and J by 6 bases, with 13 bases between the two germline ends. The CDR3 spells CASSGGGSAEAFF. The CDR3 coding sequence is TGTGCCAGCAGCGGCGGCGGGTCCGCTGAAGCTTTCTTT.

This clonotype was observed many times. V and J are TRBV10-3 and TRBJ1-1; D remains ambiguous. The CDR3 totals 15 residues. Germline V gene sequence: CDR1 ENHRY, CDR2 SYGVKD. Trimming took off 2 bases at V and 2 bases at J, with 12 bases between the two ends. CDR3 bases: TGTGCCATCAGTGAGCCTCCCCGCAAAAACACTGAAGCTTTCTTT. It yields the protein CAISEPPRKNTEAFF.

V and J are TRBV5-1 and TRBJ1-5, with a weak D call TRBD1 (6 bases). V gave up 4 bases and J gave up 3 bases, with 11 bases separating them. The CDR3 is 14 residues long. Per germline, CDR1 SGHRS and CDR2 YFSETQ. The CDR3 DNA reads as TGCGCCAGCAGCCCAGGACAGCTCAATCAGCCCCAGCATTTT. Amino acids: CASSPGQLNQPQHF.

In this sample, this clonotype turned up a few times. For the CDR3, the DNA is TGTGCCAGCAGTCCCGTAACAGGGATAAGGACTGAAGCTTTCTTT. Translating gives CASSPVTGIRTEAFF. The rearrangement uses TRBV7-9 and TRBJ1-1; D perhaps matches TRBD1 (6 bases). The CDR3 consists of 15 residues. Germline values: CDR1 SEHNR, CDR2 FQNEAQ (reference sequence). V lost 6 bases and J 5 bases, leaving 19 bases between the germline ends.

This clonotype was found many times. This chain links TRBV7-2 with TRBJ2-7, with 8 positions matching TRBD1. Trimming removed 4 bases from V and 5 bases from J; junction bases left unmatched: 4. The CDR3 length is 13 residues. CDR1 and CDR2 (germline): SGHTA, FQGNSA. CDR3 in DNA: TGTGCCAGCAGCTCAACAGGGGGTCACGAGCAGTACGTC. It specifies CASSSTGGHEQYV.

This chain uses TRBV12-3 or TRBV12-4 with TRBJ1-1; D call uncertain. The V end was cut by 2 bases, the J end by 3 bases, with 13 bases between. The CDR3 runs 15 residues. As DNA, the CDR3 is TGTGCCAGCAGTTTAACCCCGGGGTGGGACACTGAAGCTTTCTTT. Its translation is CASSLTPGWDTEAFF.

This clonotype was recorded many times. The chain carries TRBV7-9 and TRBJ2-3; D is perhaps TRBD1 (7 bases). V lost 5 bases and J 5 bases, leaving 11 bases between the germline ends. This CDR3 spans 13 amino acids. Per germline, CDR1 SEHNR and CDR2 FQNEAQ (reference sequence). CDR3 amino acids: CASSPQGGDTQYF. CDR3 nucleotides: TGTGCCAGCAGCCCCCAGGGGGGAGATACGCAGTATTTT. The variable domain in full, completed from reference TRBV7-9 and TRBJ2-3, reads DTGVSQNPRHKITKRGQNVTFRCDPISEHNRLYWYRQTLGQGPEFLTYFQNEAQLEKSRLLSDRFSAERPKGSFSTLEIQRTEQGDSAMYLCASSPQGGDTQYFGPGTRLTVL.

The chain has TRBV9 and TRBJ1-1, with D uncertain. The CDR3 sequence is 11 residues long. V lost 3 bases and J 6 bases, leaving 6 bases between the germline ends. Germline CDR1 reads SGDLS; CDR2 reads YYNGEE. CDR3 nucleotides: TGTGCCAGCAGCGAAGGGCCTGAAGCTTTCTTT. This codes for CASSEGPEAFF.

In this sample, this clonotype turned up a few times. The chain combines TRBV11-2 with TRBJ2-7, with a weak D call TRBD2 (6 bases). The CDR3 has 16 residues. The V and J ends lost 4 bases and 1 base respectively, with 17 bases between them. CDR1 and CDR2 (germline): SGHAT, FQNNGV. The chain's CDR3 is CASSWGEYRRSYEQYF. CDR3 DNA: TGTGCCAGCAGCTGGGGGGAGTACAGGCGATCCTACGAGCAGTACTTC.

This clonotype was counted at least ten times. The chain is built from TRBV12-3 or TRBV12-4 and TRBJ2-7, with D tentatively TRBD2 (6 bases). V was trimmed by 2 bases and J by 2 bases, leaving 10 bases between them. The CDR3 is 14 residues long. The CDR3 spells CASSLSAGPYEQYF. CDR3 sequence (DNA): TGTGCCAGCAGTTTATCAGCGGGCCCCTACGAGCAGTACTTC.

V and J are TRBV9 and TRBJ2-7; D is perhaps TRBD2 (6 bases). Germline CDR1 is SGDLS and CDR2 is YYNGEE. The CDR3 has 15 amino acids. V dropped 0 bases and J dropped 6 bases, with 16 bases sitting between them. The CDR3 is CASSVGSGLGFEQYF. The CDR3 DNA sequence: TGTGCCAGCAGCGTAGGGAGCGGGTTAGGCTTCGAGCAGTACTTC.

This clonotype was picked up many times. The chain combines TRBV10-3 with TRBJ1-6; perhaps TRBD1 as D (6 bases). V lost 10 bases and J lost 5, with 12 bases in between. This CDR3 is built from 13 residues. CDR1 is ENHRY and CDR2 is SYGVKD in the germline V gene. CDR3: CATMDRNNSPLHF. The CDR3 nucleotides are TGTGCCACCATGGACAGAAATAATTCACCCCTCCACTTT.

This clonotype was observed at least ten times. This chain connects TRBV9 to TRBJ1-4; D perhaps matches TRBD1 (6 bases). Per germline, CDR1 SGDLS and CDR2 YYNGEE. Trimming took 4 bases from V and 0 from J, leaving 10 bases between them. This CDR3 region has 15 residues. The CDR3 sequence is CASSPGVATNEKLFF. The CDR3 nucleotides read TGTGCCAGCAGCCCAGGGGTTGCAACTAATGAAAAACTGTTTTTT. Variable domain in full (rest from reference TRBV9 and TRBJ1-4): DSGVTQTPKHLITATGQRVTLRCSPRSGDLSVYWYQQSLDQGLQFLIQYYNGEERAKGNILERFSAQQFPDLHSELNLSSLELGDSALYFCASSPGVATNEKLFFGSGTQLSVL.

This clonotype has a count of ten or more. The chain links TRBV7-8 to TRBJ2-1, with TRBD2 as a possible D gene (6 bases). Per germline, CDR1 SGHVS and CDR2 FQNEAQ. V was pared by 4 bases and J by 2 bases, with 24 bases between. This CDR3 is built from 19 residues. This chain's CDR3 is CASSSHRGRGITTYNEQFF. CDR3 DNA: TGTGCCAGCAGCTCCCACCGGGGACGCGGGATAACAACCTACAATGAGCAGTTCTTC.

This chain joins TRBV10-3 and TRBJ2-5; D gene ambiguous. Trimming left V 2 bases short and J 5 bases short, with 9 bases between. The germline gives CDR1 ENHRY, CDR2 SYGVKD. There are 13 residues in the CDR3. The CDR3 nucleotides are TGTGCCATCAGTGAGGGGCAGGCGGAGACCCAGTACTTC. Encoded protein: CAISEGQAETQYF.

V gene TRBV4-1 combines with J gene TRBJ1-2, with 7 bases matching TRBD1. Germline V gene data show CDR1 as MGHRA and CDR2 as YSYEKL. The CDR3 runs to 16 residues. Trimming took 4 bases from V and 3 from J; bases not matched to a gene: 11. The CDR3 here is CASSPRQGILDYGYTF. CDR3 nucleotides: TGCGCCAGCAGCCCGCGACAGGGAATACTAGACTATGGCTACACCTTC.

The genes are TRBV12-3 or TRBV12-4 and TRBJ2-7; D might be TRBD1 or TRBD2, each matching 5 bases. Trimming took off 4 bases at V and 2 bases at J, with 15 bases between the two ends. The CDR3 covers 15 residues. CDR3 sequence reads: CASSSPGREPYEQYF. The DNA for the CDR3 is TGTGCCAGCAGTTCTCCGGGACGGGAACCCTACGAGCAGTACTTC.

The chain employs TRBV5-1 and TRBJ2-1, with D possibly TRBD2 on 6 matching bases. The CDR3 runs 13 residues. The germline V gene has CDR1 SGHRS and CDR2 YFSETQ. V was shortened by 10 bases and J by 0 bases, with 11 bases between the two germline ends. The CDR3, as DNA: TGCGCCTGTGGGGACTTCTCCTACAATGAGCAGTTCTTC. Translated, it gives CACGDFSYNEQFF. Using reference TRBV5-1 and TRBJ2-1 for the parts outside the CDR3, the full variable domain is KAGVTQTPRYLIKTRGQQVTLSCSPISGHRSVSWYQQTPGQGLQFLFEYFSETQRNKGNFPGRFSGRQFSNSRSEMNVSTLELGDSALYLCACGDFSYNEQFFGPGTRLTVL.

This sequence joins TRBV20-1 and TRBJ2-6; 7 nucleotides agree with TRBD1. Trimming at V came to 3 bases and at J to 2 bases, leaving 1 base not matched to a gene. Germline assignment: CDR1 DFQATT and CDR2 SNEGSKA (reference sequence). This CDR3 spans 14 amino acids. The CDR3 sequence is CSASDRAGANVLTF. CDR3 coding DNA: TGCAGTGCTAGTGACAGGGCTGGGGCCAACGTCCTGACTTTC.

The chain recombines TRBV19 with TRBJ1-4; TRBD1 might be the D (5 bases). Per germline, CDR1 LNHDA and CDR2 SQIVND (reference sequence). Trimming took 8 bases from V and 4 from J, leaving 11 bases between them. The CDR3 loop spans 13 amino acids. The CDR3 spells CASQSGLNEKLFF. Here the CDR3 DNA reads TGTGCCAGTCAATCAGGGCTTAATGAAAAACTGTTTTTT. The complete variable domain, with remaining parts taken from reference TRBV19 and TRBJ1-4, reads DGGITQSPKYLFRKEGQNVTLSCEQNLNHDAMYWYRQDPGQGLRLIYYSQIVNDFQKGDIAEGYSVSREKKESFPLTVTSAQKNPTAFYLCASQSGLNEKLFFGSGTQLSVL.

Regarding this clonotype: Germline and junction disagree at one end, which may indicate a read error. The chain carries TRBV7-2 and TRBJ2-4, with D tentatively TRBD1 (5 bases). Germline V gene sequence: CDR1 SGHTA, CDR2 FQGNSA. This CDR3 spans 18 amino acids. CDR3 bases: TGTGCCAGCGGCTTACTCGGCAGGGCCTCCCTAGCCAAAAACATTCAGTACTTC. Translating gives CASGLLGRASLAKNIQYF. The whole variable domain, remainder taken from reference TRBV7-2 and TRBJ2-4, is GAGVSQSPSNKVTEKGKDVELRCDPISGHTALYWYRQSLGQGLEFLIYFQGNSAPDKSGLPSDRFSAERTGGSVSTLTIQRTQQEDSAVYLCASGLLGRASLAKNIQYFGAGTRLSVL.